These T cell receptor beta chains were read from a single sample in a study of blood T cell repertoires in COVID-19. Using immunoSEQ multiplex PCR, the repertoire was profiled, and TCRdb retains in-frame clones only, with some absent. The table shows over 300,000 clones, with 90% occurring only once. Sequencing was done on a sample of peripheral blood. These receptors originate from a man aged 18 to 30 with active or convalescent COVID-19. CDR3s include the opening cysteine and the closing phenylalanine or tryptophan. A D gene is named only where the DNA matches it firmly. Expanded clones are given a class, and other clones once, few, many or no size at all.

J,D,length,size,V,CDR3,DNA
TRBJ2-7,TRBD1,15,.,TRBV4-3,CASSQEGGQGYEQYF,TGCGCCAGCAGCCAGGAAGGGGGACAGGGTTACGAGCAGTACTTC
TRBJ2-3,.,15,.,TRBV2,CASSVQGLNTDTQYF,TGTGCCAGCAGTGTACAAGGACTAAACACAGATACGCAGTATTTT
TRBJ1-2,TRBD1,13,.,TRBV29-1,CSVDQGAVYGYTF,TGCAGCGTCGATCAGGGGGCTGTCTATGGCTACACCTTC
TRBJ2-7,TRBD2,14,once,TRBV29-1,CSVVGRVPHYEQYF,TGCAGCGTTGTTGGGAGGGTCCCCCACTACGAGCAGTACTTC
TRBJ2-5,TRBD1,15,.,TRBV9,CASSASTGAEKTQYF,TGTGCCAGCAGCGCCTCAACAGGGGCCGAAAAGACCCAGTACTTC
TRBJ2-3,TRBD2,16,.,TRBV9,CASSVPAGGGWETQYF,TGTGCCAGCAGCGTACCAGCGGGAGGCGGTTGGGAGACGCAGTATTTT
TRBJ2-2,TRBD1,17,once,TRBV6-2/TRBV6-3,CASSYYRQGRGTGELFF,TGTGCCAGCAGTTACTACCGACAGGGAAGGGGCACCGGGGAGCTGTTTTTT
TRBJ1-1,TRBD1,14,.,TRBV19,CASSTQGQGAYAFF,TGTGCCAGTAGTACGCAAGGACAGGGGGCGTACGCTTTCTTT
TRBJ2-5,TRBD1,15,.,TRBV19,CASSGQDRGQETQYF,TGTGCCAGTAGTGGACAAGACAGGGGGCAAGAGACCCAGTACTTC
TRBJ1-1,.,14,.,TRBV9,CASSVVGANTEAFF,TGTGCCAGCAGCGTAGTTGGAGCGAACACTGAAGCTTTCTTT
TRBJ2-2,.,11,.,TRBV12-3/TRBV12-4,CASSSSGELFF,TGTGCCAGCAGTTCGTCTGGGGAGCTGTTTTTT
TRBJ1-4,TRBD1,17,.,TRBV3-1/TRBV3-2,CASSQTGAGTGAEKLFF,TGTGCCAGCAGCCAAACTGGGGCCGGGACAGGGGCGGAAAAACTGTTTTTT